The 2 T cell receptor beta chains given below trace back to one sample, sequenced in a study of cytomegalovirus exposure and HLA in healthy donors. Profiling relied on immunoSEQ multiplex PCR, and the TCRdb table lists in-frame clones only, not all of them. The data contain fewer than 400,000 clones, roughly 87% of them seen just once; the ten biggest clones take up roughly 0.96%. The specimen was PBMCs. These receptors were taken from a man in his thirties or forties in good health and CMV-seronegative.

J is TRBJ1-4 and V is TRBV5-1; TRBD1 might be the D (6 bases). The V and J ends lost 1 base and 7 bases respectively, with 11 bases between them. The CDR3 is made up of 14 amino acids. Germline CDR1 and CDR2: SGHRS and YFSETQ. The CDR3 DNA reads TGCGCCAGCAGCTTGAACAGGGAGACTGAAAAACTGTTTTTT. The encoded protein is CASSLNRETEKLFF.

V usage is TRBV5-1 and J usage is TRBJ1-3; 7 bases align to TRBD1. The CDR3 covers 15 residues. After removal of 6 bases from V and 0 bases from J, the junction contained 6 bases not matched to a gene. The germline V gene has CDR1 SGHRS and CDR2 YFSETQ. The CDR3 nucleotides read TGCGCCAGCAAGCCAGGGGGGAACTCTGGAAACACCATATATTTT. It specifies CASKPGGNSGNTIYF.